The rows below give T cell receptor beta chains drawn from one sample of a study of blood T cell repertoires in COVID-19. Produced via immunoSEQ multiplex PCR; TCRdb's table is partial and in-frame only. The sample holds around 200,000 clones; around nine tenths are singletons and the top ten take less than 3.5%. The sample comprised peripheral blood. The origin of the receptors is a man between 65 and 79 years old with acute or convalescent COVID-19. The CDR3 runs from the conserved cysteine through the conserved F or W. D genes are given only for firm matches. The listing skips clone size in some rows; elsewhere it reads once, few, many or a size class.

CDR3 protein: CASSLLDRDAEQFF; CDR3 DNA: TGTGCCAGCAGCCTCCTGGACAGGGACGCTGAGCAGTTCTTC; J gene: TRBJ2-1; V gene: TRBV7-9; clone size: NA; D gene: TRBD1
CDR3 protein: CASSLNPGSPLHF; CDR3 DNA: TGTGCCAGCAGTTTAAATCCGGGGTCACCCCTCCACTTT; J gene: TRBJ1-6; V gene: TRBV12-3/TRBV12-4; clone size: NA; D gene: NA
CDR3 protein: CASSLIGPTSDTQYF; CDR3 DNA: TGTGCCAGCAGCTTGATCGGTCCCACGAGTGATACGCAGTATTTT; J gene: TRBJ2-3; V gene: TRBV5-6; clone size: NA; D gene: NA
CDR3 protein: CAISESGAGGQPQHF; CDR3 DNA: TGTGCCATCAGTGAATCGGGGGCAGGGGGTCAGCCCCAGCATTTT; J gene: TRBJ1-5; V gene: TRBV10-3; clone size: once; D gene: TRBD1
CDR3 protein: CASSLTGEASGTDTQYF; CDR3 DNA: TGTGCCAGCAGCTTAACGGGAGAGGCTAGCGGCACAGATACGCAGTATTTT; J gene: TRBJ2-3; V gene: TRBV7-3; clone size: NA; D gene: NA
CDR3 protein: CASSDGTGGDGYTF; CDR3 DNA: TGTGCCAGCAGCGACGGGACAGGGGGCGATGGCTACACCTTC; J gene: TRBJ1-2; V gene: TRBV9; clone size: few; D gene: TRBD1
CDR3 protein: CASKHRGEDGYTF; CDR3 DNA: TGTGCCAGTAAGCACAGGGGTGAGGATGGCTACACCTTC; J gene: TRBJ1-2; V gene: TRBV19; clone size: once; D gene: TRBD1
CDR3 protein: CASSTGLAKGNEQFF; CDR3 DNA: TGTGCCAGCAGCACCGGACTAGCGAAGGGCAATGAGCAGTTCTTC; J gene: TRBJ2-1; V gene: TRBV5-4; clone size: NA; D gene: TRBD2
CDR3 protein: CATSISPSSYNEQFF; CDR3 DNA: TGTGCCACCAGCATTTCGCCGAGCTCCTACAATGAGCAGTTCTTC; J gene: TRBJ2-1; V gene: TRBV15; clone size: NA; D gene: NA
CDR3 protein: CASSYSGLPGEKLFF; CDR3 DNA: TGTGCCAGCAGTTACTCTGGGCTGCCTGGGGAAAAACTGTTTTTT; J gene: TRBJ1-4; V gene: TRBV6-6; clone size: NA; D gene: NA
CDR3 protein: CASSDRYEQYF; CDR3 DNA: TGTGCCAGCAGTGATCGCTACGAGCAGTACTTC; J gene: TRBJ2-7; V gene: TRBV6-1; clone size: once; D gene: NA
CDR3 protein: CASQRDGGQETQYF; CDR3 DNA: TGTGCCAGCCAACGCGACGGGGGCCAAGAGACCCAGTACTTC; J gene: TRBJ2-5; V gene: TRBV2; clone size: NA; D gene: NA
CDR3 protein: CASSQSGDSASPLHF; CDR3 DNA: TGTGCCAGCAGCCAATCGGGAGATAGCGCTTCACCCCTCCACTTT; J gene: TRBJ1-6; V gene: TRBV3-1/TRBV3-2; clone size: NA; D gene: NA
CDR3 protein: CASSLDPQGRNEKLFF; CDR3 DNA: TGCGCCAGCAGCTTGGACCCGCAGGGTAGAAATGAAAAACTGTTTTTT; J gene: TRBJ1-4; V gene: TRBV5-1; clone size: once; D gene: NA
CDR3 protein: CSASVAGVGNEQFF; CDR3 DNA: TGCAGTGCTAGTGTAGCGGGGGTAGGAAATGAGCAGTTCTTC; J gene: TRBJ2-1; V gene: TRBV20-1; clone size: NA; D gene: TRBD2
CDR3 protein: CASSKGQNYGYTF; CDR3 DNA: TGTGCCAGCAGCAAGGGACAGAACTATGGCTACACCTTC; J gene: TRBJ1-2; V gene: TRBV12-3/TRBV12-4; clone size: NA; D gene: TRBD1
CDR3 protein: CASSVVVESRYTF; CDR3 DNA: TGTGCCAGCAGCGTAGTAGTGGAGTCCCGCTACACCTTC; J gene: TRBJ1-2; V gene: TRBV9; clone size: NA; D gene: NA
CDR3 protein: CASSLWGVGNQPQHF; CDR3 DNA: TGTGCCAGCAGTCTCTGGGGAGTCGGAAATCAGCCCCAGCATTTT; J gene: TRBJ1-5; V gene: TRBV27; clone size: few; D gene: NA
CDR3 protein: CATQLGGYNEKLFF; CDR3 DNA: TGTGCCACTCAGTTAGGGGGTTATAATGAAAAACTGTTTTTT; J gene: TRBJ1-4; V gene: TRBV2; clone size: NA; D gene: NA
CDR3 protein: CASSIRQGNTEAFF; CDR3 DNA: TGCGCCAGCAGCATCAGACAGGGGAACACTGAAGCTTTCTTT; J gene: TRBJ1-1; V gene: TRBV5-1; clone size: few; D gene: TRBD1
CDR3 protein: CASSLGGRSDYGYTF; CDR3 DNA: TGTGCCAGCAGCTTAGGGGGCAGGTCAGACTATGGCTACACCTTC; J gene: TRBJ1-2; V gene: TRBV7-2; clone size: NA; D gene: NA
CDR3 protein: CASGNTGGGYGYTF; CDR3 DNA: TGTGCCAGCGGCAACACAGGGGGAGGCTATGGCTACACCTTC; J gene: TRBJ1-2; V gene: TRBV28; clone size: NA; D gene: TRBD1
CDR3 protein: CASSVRQGSEKLFF; CDR3 DNA: TGTGCCAGCAGCGTCCGACAGGGGAGCGAAAAACTGTTTTTT; J gene: TRBJ1-4; V gene: TRBV9; clone size: NA; D gene: TRBD1
CDR3 protein: CATAAPQTYEQYF; CDR3 DNA: TGTGCCACCGCCGCCCCACAAACCTACGAGCAGTACTTC; J gene: TRBJ2-7; V gene: TRBV6-5; clone size: NA; D gene: NA
CDR3 protein: CASRGTDNQPQHF; CDR3 DNA: TGTGCCAGCAGGGGGACAGACAATCAGCCCCAGCATTTT; J gene: TRBJ1-5; V gene: TRBV6-5; clone size: NA; D gene: TRBD1
CDR3 protein: CSASPPSSYNSPLHF; CDR3 DNA: TGCAGTGCTAGTCCCCCCAGCTCCTATAATTCACCCCTCCACTTT; J gene: TRBJ1-6; V gene: TRBV20-1; clone size: NA; D gene: NA
CDR3 protein: CASSVAPTAQETQYF; CDR3 DNA: TGTGCCAGCAGCGTAGCTCCCACAGCTCAAGAGACCCAGTACTTC; J gene: TRBJ2-5; V gene: TRBV9; clone size: NA; D gene: NA
CDR3 protein: CARSTTGTRHGDTQYF; CDR3 DNA: TGTGCCAGAAGCACAACAGGGACGCGCCACGGAGATACGCAGTATTTT; J gene: TRBJ2-3; V gene: TRBV5-3; clone size: NA; D gene: NA
CDR3 protein: CASSYRASGANEQFF; CDR3 DNA: TGTGCCAGCAGTTACCGGGCTAGCGGGGCCAATGAGCAGTTCTTC; J gene: TRBJ2-1; V gene: TRBV6-5; clone size: NA; D gene: TRBD2
CDR3 protein: CAWSVTLVLGGGGETQYF; CDR3 DNA: TGTGCCTGGAGCGTTACCCTTGTACTGGGTGGTGGAGGAGAGACCCAGTACTTC; J gene: TRBJ2-5; V gene: TRBV30; clone size: NA; D gene: NA
CDR3 protein: CASSRQGGTEAFF; CDR3 DNA: TGTGCCAGCAGCCGACAGGGTGGCACTGAAGCTTTCTTT; J gene: TRBJ1-1; V gene: TRBV7-3; clone size: NA; D gene: TRBD1
CDR3 protein: CASSEGGRGLDTEAFF; CDR3 DNA: TGTGCCAGCAGCGAGGGTGGCAGGGGTTTGGACACTGAAGCTTTCTTT; J gene: TRBJ1-1; V gene: TRBV5-4; clone size: NA; D gene: NA
CDR3 protein: CASSQGDTGTRNEKLFF; CDR3 DNA: TGTGCCAGCAGCCAAGGAGATACCGGGACACGAAATGAAAAACTGTTTTTT; J gene: TRBJ1-4; V gene: TRBV3-1/TRBV3-2; clone size: NA; D gene: NA
CDR3 protein: CASSAGTAYEAFF; CDR3 DNA: TGTGCCAGCAGCGCAGGGACAGCCTATGAAGCTTTCTTT; J gene: TRBJ1-1; V gene: TRBV5-4; clone size: once; D gene: TRBD1
CDR3 protein: CASSLREGIGYGTQYF; CDR3 DNA: TGCGCCAGCAGCTTGCGGGAGGGCATTGGGTATGGGACCCAGTACTTC; J gene: TRBJ2-5; V gene: TRBV5-1; clone size: NA; D gene: TRBD2
CDR3 protein: CASNTPGQGNYGYTF; CDR3 DNA: TGTGCCAGCAACACCCCGGGACAGGGGAACTATGGCTACACCTTC; J gene: TRBJ1-2; V gene: TRBV9; clone size: once; D gene: TRBD1
CDR3 protein: CASSSQGTDTQYF; CDR3 DNA: TGCGCCAGCAGCTCGCAGGGGACAGATACGCAGTATTTT; J gene: TRBJ2-3; V gene: TRBV5-1; clone size: once; D gene: NA